The present entry profiles one T cell receptor beta chain with its context. Participants were aged about 18 to 90 years, lived in under 30 US areas, and enrolled virtually. Participants' own reports of clinical history determined their cohort assignment. Unmatched junction bases numbered 2, after V lost 0 bases and J lost 2 bases. The CDR3 is 17 residues long. Germline CDR1 and CDR2: LGHNA and YNFKEQ. This sample is part of a study of blood T cell repertoires in COVID-19. Study background: Whether acute or convalescent, the COVID-19 samples came from the United States, Italy and Spain.

The protocol was immunoSEQ multiplex PCR, while the TCRdb copy is restricted to in-frame clones and leaves out a portion. The sample yields some 230,000 clones, more than 80% seen once. The sequence was collected from a young woman in a cohort exposed to, infected with or recovered from COVID-19 (not recorded which). Specimen: PBMCs or T cells enriched from blood (not recorded which). The V call is TRBV4-2, the J call TRBJ2-2; TRBD2 agrees at 11 bases. Written as DNA, the CDR3 is TGTGCCAGCAGCCAAGAGCTAGCGGGGGGTAACACCGGGGAGCTGTTTTTT. As protein: CASSQELAGGNTGELFF.